Shown below are 10 T cell receptor beta chains from a single sample sequenced in a study of blood T cells in healthy people across ages. PCR was performed a second time for roughly 7 to 11 cycles using a sample-barcoded 5' primer and a J-beta primer mix. TCRdb independently ran MiXCR on the 5' RACE reads; one entry per CDR3 protein. Among approximately 1,700,000 distinct CDR3 sequences listed, approximately 39% were seen once. The sequencing sample was made of blood. The source is a human donor in good health.

This clonotype was picked up many times. V gene TRBV29-1 combines with J gene TRBJ2-7; 9 bases match TRBD1. This CDR3 region has 16 residues. The junction had 15 bases not matched to a gene; V was cut back by 4 bases and J by 5 bases. CDR1 is SQVTM and CDR2 is ANQGSEA in the germline V gene. In DNA, the CDR3 is TGCAGCGTTGGGAACCCCTCCGGGACAGGGTTTGACGAGCAGTACTTC. This gives the protein CSVGNPSGTGFDEQYF.

This clonotype was observed a handful of times. The rearrangement links TRBV29-1 to TRBJ1-2; TRBD1 matches 8 bases. V lost 7 bases, J lost 2 bases, and 9 bases stayed unmatched. Germline CDR1 is SQVTM and CDR2 is ANQGSEA. This CDR3 region has 14 residues. The DNA for the CDR3 is TGCAGCGCCGGAAGGACAGGGAACAACTATGGCTACACCTTC. Its translation is CSAGRTGNNYGYTF.

This clonotype was seen once. The chain carries TRBV4-3 and TRBJ1-4; D ambiguous. This CDR3 spans 16 amino acids. The germline gives CDR1 LGHNA, CDR2 YSLEER. V was cut by 1 base and J by 12 bases, with 21 bases left in between. CDR3 loop: CASSQVFTSFEVELFF. CDR3 nucleotide sequence: TGCGCCAGCAGCCAAGTCTTTACGTCCTTCGAGGTGGAACTGTTTTTT.

This clonotype was observed a few times. The chain has TRBV7-9 and TRBJ1-2; D uncertain. Germline values: CDR1 SEHNR, CDR2 FQNEAQ (reference sequence). Deletions cut 1 base from V and 0 bases from J, with 9 bases between. This CDR3 region has 15 residues. The CDR3 sequence: CASSLVASSNYGYTF. The CDR3 DNA follows: TGTGCCAGCAGCTTAGTAGCCAGCTCTAACTATGGCTACACCTTC.

This rearrangement joins TRBV12-3 or TRBV12-4 to TRBJ1-4; TRBD1 matches 7 bases. The CDR3 is made up of 15 amino acids. Trimming took 4 bases from V and 7 from J; bases not matched to a gene: 9. CDR3 sequence (DNA): TGTGCCAGCAGTTCAGGACAGGCGGGCGCTGAAAAACTGTTTTTT. Residues: CASSSGQAGAEKLFF.

This chain uses TRBV7-2 with TRBJ2-6; D call uncertain. CDR3 length equals 17 residues. The germline V gene encodes CDR1 SGHTA and CDR2 FQGNSA. V lost 2 bases, J lost 0 bases, and 11 bases lay in between. CDR3 loop: CASSLLGVNSGANVLTF. Written as DNA, the CDR3 is TGTGCCAGCAGCTTACTGGGCGTGAACTCTGGGGCCAACGTCCTGACTTTC.

This rearrangement joins TRBV7-2 to TRBJ2-7; TRBD1 agrees at 9 bases. Trimming removed 3 bases from V and 3 bases from J; junction bases left unmatched: 15. This CDR3 is 18 amino acids long. Germline lookup yields CDR1 SGHTA and CDR2 FQGNSA. The CDR3 coding sequence is TGTGCCAGCAGCTTCCCTGCACAGGGGGCGAGATGGCGCTACGAGCAGTACTTC. Its protein product is CASSFPAQGARWRYEQYF.

This clonotype was counted ten times or more. J is TRBJ2-5 and V is TRBV10-2; TRBD2 matches at 7 bases. V shed 7 bases and J 0 bases; nucleotides not matched to a gene: 2. CDR3 length equals 13 residues. CDR1 is WSHSY and CDR2 is SAAADI in the germline V gene. CDR3 nucleotide sequence: TGCGCCAGCATTGGACTAGACCAAGAGACCCAGTACTTC. Translating it yields CASIGLDQETQYF.

This clonotype occurred a few times. CDR3 residues: CSVEITAYGYTF. In DNA form, the CDR3 reads TGCAGCGTTGAAATCACGGCTTATGGCTACACCTTC. The rearrangement uses TRBV29-1 and TRBJ1-2; no firm D call. Trimming removed 2 bases at V and 5 bases at J, with 9 bases between. Germline V gene data show CDR1 as SQVTM and CDR2 as ANQGSEA. The CDR3 is 12 amino acids.

This chain uses TRBV3-1 with TRBJ2-1, with D perhaps TRBD2 (5 bases). Trimming took off 0 bases at V and 3 bases at J, with 12 bases between the two ends. The CDR3 has 16 amino acids. Germline V gives CDR1 LGHDT, CDR2 YNNKEL (reference sequence). For the CDR3, the DNA is TGTGCCAGCAGCCAAGAAGGAGGCGTTGGCTACAATGAGCAGTTCTTC. It translates to CASSQEGGVGYNEQFF.